This T cell receptor beta chain was captured by sequencing in a study of T cells in Graves' hyperthyroidism and ophthalmopathy. Study results and limitations: Most thyroid clonotypes that were expanded above 0.001 also turned up in blood.

The source material, RNA transcripts, was used to amplify TCR beta CDR3 regions. HTBI primers drove first-round RT-PCR of the TCR CDR3. A single record per CDR3 protein comes from TCRdb applying MiXCR to the multiplex PCR reads. The sample has 250,000 to 300,000 distinct CDR3 sequences; roughly a fifth are singletons. On this clonotype itself: What it binds is unknown. Being one base from a much bigger clone, this may be a read error.

Inclusion characteristics of ophthalmopathy patients comprised a Clinical Activity Score of at least 3, a NOSPECS grade of at least 4, and duration under 3 months. Approximately 10 ml of fresh peripheral blood supplied the PBMCs. Sequenced material: blood. The TCR originated in a man aged 50 or older with Graves' ophthalmopathy.

The CDR3 loop is CASGLEANNEQFF. CDR3 in DNA: TGTGCCAGCGGCTTAGAGGCAAACAATGAGCAGTTCTTC. This rearrangement joins TRBV7-9 to TRBJ2-1; D gene ambiguous. Germline V gene sequence: CDR1 SEHNR, CDR2 FQNEAQ (reference sequence). The CDR3 covers 13 residues.